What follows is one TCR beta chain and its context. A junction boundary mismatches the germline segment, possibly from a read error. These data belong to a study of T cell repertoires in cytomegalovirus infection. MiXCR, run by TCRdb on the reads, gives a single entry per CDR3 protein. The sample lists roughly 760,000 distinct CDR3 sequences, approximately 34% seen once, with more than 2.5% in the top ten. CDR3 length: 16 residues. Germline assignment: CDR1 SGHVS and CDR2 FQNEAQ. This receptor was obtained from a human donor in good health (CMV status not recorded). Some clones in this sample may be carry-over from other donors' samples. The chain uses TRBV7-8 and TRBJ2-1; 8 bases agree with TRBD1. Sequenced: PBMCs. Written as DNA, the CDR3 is TGTGCCAGCAGCCTGGTACGGACAGGGCTCTACAATGAGAAGTTCTTC. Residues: CASSLVRTGLYNEKFF.